This TCR beta chain emerged from a study of early T cells in non-severe SARS-CoV-2 infection. Study background: RNA in bulk from unsorted whole blood was sequenced, and chains were unpaired.

V dropped 5 bases and J dropped 2 bases, with 9 bases sitting between them. The CDR3 runs to 13 residues. Germline CDR1 is SEHNR and CDR2 is FQNEAQ (reference sequence). Separate cDNA molecules each had unique molecular identifiers attached to them. TCRdb re-derived calls from the 5' RACE reads in MiXCR, one entry per CDR3 protein. The profile shows about 52,000 distinct CDR3 sequences, 8% to 9% of them singletons. Source material: whole blood. The sequence was obtained from an adult who was a healthcare worker with PCR-confirmed SARS-CoV-2 infection or an uninfected control (not recorded which). This chain joins TRBV7-9 and TRBJ1-2, with D unresolved. CDR3 sequence reads: CASSPEFNYGYTF. Written as DNA, the CDR3 is TGTGCCAGCAGCCCCGAATTCAACTATGGCTACACCTTC.